This TCR beta chain was identified during a study of T-cell memory formation after mild COVID-19. Regarding this clonotype: Its specificity is unknown.

The V and J ends lost 0 bases and 0 bases, in that order; junction bases with no gene match: 5. Germline values: CDR1 SQVTM, CDR2 ANQGSEA. This CDR3 has 17 amino acids. TCR alpha and TCR beta cDNA libraries carrying sample barcodes and UMIs came from 5'RACE with constant-segment primers. TCRdb called the 5' RACE reads again in MiXCR, with one record for every CDR3 protein. Of hundreds of thousands of distinct CDR3 sequences listed, roughly 26% are singletons. Study results and caveats: Day 37-peaking second-wave clones had unconfirmed SARS-CoV-2 specificity.

V and J are TRBV29-1 and TRBJ2-3; 11 bases map to TRBD2. The specimen was PBMCs or a T cell subset sorted from them (not recorded which). This sequence originates from an adult woman who had mild COVID-19 (a few samples of this study predate the infection). Cell type and time point are not known. The chain's CDR3 is CSVEDPRTSGSTDTQYF. CDR3 bases: TGCAGCGTTGAAGATCCGCGGACTAGCGGGAGCACAGATACGCAGTATTTT.